What follows are 20 T cell receptor beta chains derived from one specimen sequenced in a study of early T cells in non-severe SARS-CoV-2 infection. TCRdb reprocessed the 5' RACE reads with MiXCR, giving one entry per CDR3 protein. The sample consists of 55,000 or so distinct CDR3 sequences, 6.2% of them appearing once. Sequenced input: whole blood. These receptors originate from an adult who was a healthcare worker with PCR-confirmed SARS-CoV-2 infection or an uninfected control (not recorded which).

This clonotype turned up a few times. The chain has TRBV6-1 and TRBJ1-5; the D gene is possibly TRBD1 (5 bases). Looked up from germline, CDR1 is MNHNS and CDR2 is SASEGT. The CDR3 length is 13 residues. CDR3: CASTQGGGQPQHF. The CDR3 DNA reads TGTGCTTCGACCCAGGGAGGCGGGCAGCCCCAGCATTTT.

V and J are TRBV10-3 and TRBJ2-3, with 10 bases that match TRBD2. The ends lost 8 bases at V and 0 bases at J; junction bases unmatched: 2. CDR1 is ENHRY, CDR2 SYGVKD, per germline. This CDR3 contains 14 residues. The CDR3 DNA reads TGTGCCATCGGGGGACTAGCGAGCACAGATACGCAGTATTTT. Translated, it gives CAIGGLASTDTQYF.

A few counts support this clonotype. The chain combines TRBV5-6 with TRBJ1-1; D is perhaps TRBD1 (6 bases). Trimming stripped 1 base from V and 3 bases from J, with 16 bases between. The CDR3 is 16 amino acids. Germline values: CDR1 SGHDT, CDR2 YYEEEE. In nucleotides, the CDR3 is TGTGCCAGCAGCTTGAAGTCAGGGGTATCGGACACTGAAGCTTTCTTT. Translated, it gives CASSLKSGVSDTEAFF.

This clonotype was recorded a few times. The chain combines TRBV4-3 with TRBJ2-3; D ambiguous. The V gene's germline CDR1 is LGHNA and CDR2 YSLEER. V lost 4 bases and J 1 base, leaving 6 bases between the germline ends. This CDR3 comprises 13 residues. This chain's CDR3 is CASSRDGTDTQYF. The CDR3, as DNA: TGCGCCAGCAGCCGTGACGGCACAGATACGCAGTATTTT.

This clonotype was detected ten times or more. The CDR3 is CSVKWSNQPQHF. CDR3 nucleotides: TGCAGCGTTAAATGGAGCAATCAGCCCCAGCATTTT. J is TRBJ1-5 and V is TRBV29-1; D is undetermined. This CDR3 comprises 12 residues. V was shortened by 5 bases and J by 1 base, with 6 bases between the two germline ends. Per the germline V gene, CDR1 is SQVTM and CDR2 is ANQGSEA.

This clonotype was found many times. The CDR3 is CASSPTGTGIYEQYF. Written as DNA, the CDR3 is TGTGCCAGCAGTCCCACCGGGACAGGGATATACGAGCAGTACTTC. V gene TRBV6-2 or TRBV6-3 combines with J gene TRBJ2-7, with TRBD1 matching 9 bases. The trim removed 5 bases at V and 4 bases at J, leaving 9 bases unmatched. The CDR3 sequence is 15 residues long. Germline CDR1 and CDR2: MNHEY and SVGEGT.

This clonotype was seen a few times. The V gene is TRBV18, the J gene TRBJ1-1, with D unresolved. There are 13 residues in the CDR3. V was trimmed by 8 bases and J by 1 base, leaving 11 bases between them. Germline V lookup: CDR1 KGHSH, CDR2 LQKENI. The CDR3 coding sequence is TGTGCCAGCCAAGATAATAGGAACACTGAAGCTTTCTTT. Translating gives CASQDNRNTEAFF.

This clonotype was counted ten times or more. The rearrangement links TRBV5-1 to TRBJ2-1; 8 bases match TRBD2. V lost 4 bases to trimming and J lost 8 bases; unmatched junction nucleotides: 11. The CDR3 sequence is 15 residues long. Germline V gives CDR1 SGHRS, CDR2 YFSETQ. CDR3 in DNA: TGCGCCAGCAGCCTCGAGCGGGGGAGTCGGGATGAGCAGTTCTTC. Residues: CASSLERGSRDEQFF.

This clonotype was detected many times. The rearrangement joins TRBV7-9 to TRBJ1-1; 7 bases fit TRBD1. With V trimmed by 5 bases and J by 5 bases, 8 bases remained unmatched. Looked up from germline, CDR1 is SEHNR and CDR2 is FQNEAQ (reference sequence). CDR3 length: 14 amino acids. The CDR3 loop reads CASSLGDSRTEAFF. CDR3 DNA sequence: TGTGCCAGCAGCCTAGGGGACAGTAGGACTGAAGCTTTCTTT.

The rearrangement joins TRBV28 to TRBJ2-5, with 8 nucleotides matching TRBD2. CDR1 is MDHEN, CDR2 SYDVKM, per germline. V gave up 7 bases and J gave up 2 bases; unmatched junction bases: 9. This CDR3 region has 15 residues. In DNA, the CDR3 is TGTGCCAGCATGTACATAGCGGGGTGGCAAGAGACCCAGTACTTC. This sequence encodes CASMYIAGWQETQYF.

This clonotype has at least ten counts. The chain carries TRBV4-1 and TRBJ1-1; D is ambiguous. The CDR3 contains 13 residues. Trimming shortened V by 8 bases and J by 0 bases, and 10 bases separated the two germline ends. Germline loops: CDR1 MGHRA, CDR2 YSYEKL. CDR3 in amino acids: CASAPPVNTEAFF. The CDR3 region has the DNA TGCGCCAGCGCCCCTCCCGTGAACACTGAAGCTTTCTTT.

This clonotype was seen ten or more times. The rearrangement joins TRBV25-1 to TRBJ1-1; possible D gene TRBD1, 5 bases. This CDR3 is 13 amino acids long. The germline CDR1 and CDR2 sequences are MGHDK and SYGVNS. Trimming took 7 bases from V and 6 from J, leaving 15 bases between them. CDR3 region: CASKGVGPAEAFF. The CDR3 DNA reads as TGTGCCAGCAAAGGGGTTGGCCCGGCTGAAGCTTTCTTT.

Ten or more counts support this clonotype. The V call is TRBV7-6, the J call TRBJ2-1, with D possibly TRBD2 on 5 matching bases. The length of the CDR3 is 18 residues. The germline gives CDR1 SGHVS, CDR2 FNYEAQ. The V end was cut by 3 bases, the J end by 2 bases, with 20 bases between. DNA of the CDR3: TGTGCCAGCAGCTTCCATAGGAACGGACTCCTCACCTACAATGAGCAGTTCTTC. It codes for CASSFHRNGLLTYNEQFF.

This clonotype was found many times. CDR3 in DNA: TGTGCCAGCTCCCCGGGCGGGAATACAGATACGCAGTATTTT. The encoded protein is CASSPGGNTDTQYF. This chain links TRBV12-3 or TRBV12-4 with TRBJ2-3; D is perhaps TRBD2 (6 bases). The CDR3 contains 14 residues. The V end lost 8 bases, the J end lost 3 bases, and 15 bases lay between the germline ends.

Ten or more counts support this clonotype. The CDR3 sequence is CASSLLWGDRGDEQFF. CDR3 DNA sequence: TGTGCCAGCTCTCTACTGTGGGGCGACAGGGGCGATGAGCAGTTCTTC. The J gene is TRBJ2-1, the V gene TRBV18; 8 bases line up with TRBD1. CDR1 and CDR2 (germline): KGHSH, LQKENI. This CDR3 contains 16 residues. J lost 8 bases, V lost 6 bases, and 15 bases had no gene match.

This clonotype was counted ten times or more. V gene TRBV27 combines with J gene TRBJ1-1; D gene ambiguous. This CDR3 region has 15 residues. V lost 5 bases to trimming and J lost 0 bases, with 13 bases between them. Germline V gene data show CDR1 as MNHEY and CDR2 as SMNVEV (reference sequence). This CDR3 is CASSPAGVMNTEAFF. CDR3 bases: TGTGCCAGCAGTCCGGCGGGCGTCATGAACACTGAAGCTTTCTTT.

This clonotype showed up many times. The gene calls are TRBV7-8 and TRBJ1-6, with unresolved D. Germline CDR1 is SGHVS and CDR2 is FQNEAQ. The V end lost 1 base, the J end lost 2 bases, and 6 bases lay between the germline ends. The length of the CDR3 is 15 residues. The CDR3 sequence is CASSLVYTYNSPLHF. As DNA, the CDR3 is TGTGCCAGCAGCTTAGTGTACACCTATAATTCACCCCTCCACTTT. Complete variable domain (other parts from reference TRBV7-8 and TRBJ1-6): GAGVSQSPRYKVAKRGQDVALRCDPISGHVSLFWYQQALGQGPEFLTYFQNEAQLDKSGLPSDRFFAERPEGSVSTLKIQRTQQEDSAVYLCASSLVYTYNSPLHFGNGTRLTVT.

This clonotype was counted a few times. The chain has TRBV2 and TRBJ2-2; no firm D call. The CDR3 runs to 14 residues. V was pared by 6 bases and J by 1 base, with 9 bases between. The germline V gene encodes CDR1 SNHLY and CDR2 FYNNEI. In DNA form, the CDR3 reads TGTGCCAGCAGGCTGAGCAGGAACACCGGGGAGCTGTTTTTT. Protein sequence: CASRLSRNTGELFF.

The rearrangement joins TRBV5-1 to TRBJ2-5; 8 bases match TRBD1. The ends lost 2 bases at V and 4 bases at J; junction bases unmatched: 7. The length of the CDR3 is 15 residues. Germline V CDR1 and CDR2: SGHRS, YFSETQ. This chain's CDR3 is CASSFLAGGGETQYF. The CDR3 bases are TGCGCCAGCAGCTTTCTAGCAGGGGGCGGAGAGACCCAGTACTTC.

This clonotype was observed many times. The chain employs TRBV7-2 and TRBJ2-1; 7 nucleotides align to TRBD2. V was clipped by 3 bases and J by 7 bases; unmatched bases: 6. Germline V gene sequence: CDR1 SGHTA, CDR2 FQGNSA. This CDR3 comprises 14 residues. CDR3 residues: CASSFGRGGNEQFF. DNA of the CDR3: TGTGCCAGCAGCTTCGGACGGGGAGGGAATGAGCAGTTCTTC. Supplemented by reference TRBV7-2 and TRBJ2-1, the full variable domain reads GAGVSQSPSNKVTEKGKDVELRCDPISGHTALYWYRQSLGQGLEFLIYFQGNSAPDKSGLPSDRFSAERTGGSVSTLTIQRTQQEDSAVYLCASSFGRGGNEQFFGPGTRLTVL.